The 30 T cell receptor beta chains below come from one sample, sequenced in a study of T cells in localized non-small cell lung cancer. TCRdb keeps only in-frame clones here, not all; method: immunoSEQ multiplex PCR. The profile covers 53,000 or so clones, with more than 85% appearing a single time and about 20% taken by the ten largest. The specimen was peripheral blood, collected before any cancer treatment. These receptors originate from a man between 35 and 75 years old with stage I lung adenocarcinoma.

The CDR3 DNA follows: TGCAGCGTCGGGCGGGGTAGCAATCAGCCCCAGCATTTT. Translated, it gives CSVGRGSNQPQHF. The chain employs TRBV29-1 and TRBJ1-5, with unresolved D. Germline values: CDR1 SQVTM, CDR2 ANQGSEA. The CDR3 sequence is 13 residues long. The germline V and J ends were trimmed by 6 bases and 0 bases, with 9 bases remaining between them.

This chain links TRBV9 with TRBJ2-2, with 9 bases identical to TRBD1. Looked up from germline, CDR1 is SGDLS and CDR2 is YYNGEE. There are 16 residues in the CDR3. V lost 4 bases, J lost 4 bases, and 8 bases stayed unmatched. In DNA, the CDR3 is TGTGCCAGCAGCCCGCGGACAGGGGCTGTCACCGGGGAGCTGTTTTTT. It encodes CASSPRTGAVTGELFF.

This sequence joins TRBV7-2 and TRBJ2-1; D unresolved. The CDR3 sequence is 12 residues long. Germline values: CDR1 SGHTA, CDR2 FQGNSA. V lost 0 bases and J 9 bases, leaving 6 bases between the germline ends. CDR3 sequence: CASSLASGEQFF. The CDR3 nucleotides are TGTGCCAGCAGCTTAGCGTCGGGTGAGCAGTTCTTC.

This sequence joins TRBV11-3 and TRBJ2-1, with D perhaps assigned TRBD1 or TRBD2 (6 bases each). The CDR3 sequence is 13 residues long. V was shortened by 3 bases and J by 6 bases, with 9 bases between the two germline ends. The V gene's germline CDR1 is SGHNT and CDR2 YENEEA. DNA for the CDR3: TGTGCCAGCAGCTTCGAGGGGGGCAATGAGCAGTTCTTC. It specifies CASSFEGGNEQFF.

The chain's CDR3 is CASSTTGGNSEQYF. The CDR3 nucleotides are TGTGCCAGCAGCACGACAGGGGGCAATAGCGAGCAGTACTTC. The V gene is TRBV5-4, the J gene TRBJ2-7; the match to TRBD1 covers 10 bases. This CDR3 is built from 14 residues. Germline V gives CDR1 SGHNT, CDR2 YYREEE (reference sequence). The V segment lost 4 bases and the J segment 6 bases; nucleotides outside the gene matches: 7. The entire variable domain, with the rest obtained from reference TRBV5-4 and TRBJ2-7, is as follows: ETGVTQSPTHLIKTRGQQVTLRCSSQSGHNTVSWYQQALGQGPQFIFQYYREEENGRGNFPPRFSGLQFPNYSSELNVNALELDDSALYLCASSTTGGNSEQYFGPGTRLTVT.

The genes are TRBV5-1 and TRBJ1-2; D is unclear. Germline CDR1 SGHRS, CDR2 YFSETQ. Deletions cut 0 bases from V and 8 bases from J, with 14 bases between. This CDR3 spans 14 amino acids. CDR3 DNA: TGCGCCAGCAGCTTGGGGGGAACGGAGCGGGGCTACACCTTC. Translation: CASSLGGTERGYTF.

The chain has TRBV28 and TRBJ2-7, with D possibly TRBD2 on 5 matching bases. V dropped 8 bases and J dropped 4 bases, with 15 bases sitting between them. The CDR3 length is 13 residues. The germline CDR1 and CDR2 sequences are MDHEN and SYDVKM. The CDR3 loop reads CASAGSGKYEQYF. The CDR3 bases are TGTGCCAGCGCCGGCTCGGGGAAATACGAGCAGTACTTC. Combining the CDR3 with reference TRBV28 and TRBJ2-7 gives the whole variable domain DVKVTQSSRYLVKRTGEKVFLECVQDMDHENMFWYRQDPGLGLRLIYFSYDVKMKEKGDIPEGYSVSREKKERFSLILESASTNQTSMYLCASAGSGKYEQYFGPGTRLTVT.

This clone is a singleton in its sample. This chain connects TRBV7-8 to TRBJ2-1, with TRBD1 identical over 8 bases. V lost 5 bases to trimming and J lost 1 base; unmatched junction nucleotides: 13. Germline CDR1 is SGHVS and CDR2 is FQNEAQ. CDR3 length equals 18 residues. This chain's CDR3 is CASSPTARGLVSYNEQFF. Here the CDR3 DNA reads TGTGCCAGCAGCCCAACGGCCAGGGGGCTGGTATCCTACAATGAGCAGTTCTTC.

This chain links TRBV29-1 with TRBJ2-3; tentatively, D is TRBD2 (6 bases). The ends were cut back, 6 bases at V and 4 bases at J, with 8 bases in the middle. The CDR3 spans 11 residues. Looked up from germline, CDR1 is SQVTM and CDR2 is ANQGSEA. CDR3 sequence (DNA): TGCAGCGTCCGGGACTCAGATACGCAGTATTTT. Its protein is CSVRDSDTQYF.

This clone was observed a few times. J is TRBJ1-6 and V is TRBV6-6, with 11 bases matching TRBD1. The CDR3 extends over 14 amino acids. Trimming cost V 4 bases and J 9 bases; bases outside gene matches: 2. Germline V gene data show CDR1 as MNHNY and CDR2 as SVGAGI (reference sequence). CDR3 residues: CASSSGQGASPLHF. Written as DNA, the CDR3 is TGTGCCAGCAGTTCCGGACAGGGGGCTTCACCCCTCCACTTT.

The chain couples TRBV6-5 to TRBJ2-2, with D maybe TRBD1 (6 bases). The CDR3 covers 13 residues. Deletions cut 2 bases from V and 6 bases from J, with 7 bases between. Germline CDR1 reads MNHEY; CDR2 reads SVGAGI. The CDR3 region is CASSYEGAGELFF. The DNA for the CDR3 is TGTGCCAGCAGTTACGAGGGGGCCGGGGAGCTGTTTTTT.

The DNA for the CDR3 is TGTGCCAGCAGTTACGCGGGAGCCCAGGACGAGCAGTACTTC. As protein: CASSYAGAQDEQYF. The genes are TRBV6-6 and TRBJ2-7; 7 positions agree with TRBD2. Losses at the gene ends were 2 bases for V and 5 bases for J; bases not matched to a gene: 6. This CDR3 is 14 amino acids long. CDR1 is MNHNY, CDR2 SVGAGI, per germline (reference sequence).

The CDR3 sequence is CATSREGGFNEKLFF. The CDR3 coding sequence is TGTGCCACCAGCAGAGAAGGGGGGTTTAATGAAAAACTGTTTTTT. The rearrangement uses TRBV15 and TRBJ1-4; TRBD1 is a possible D gene (6 bases). CDR3 length: 15 amino acids. Germline CDR1 is LNHNV and CDR2 is YYDKDF (reference sequence). V was trimmed by 0 bases and J by 4 bases, leaving 9 bases between them.

The chain recombines TRBV5-1 with TRBJ1-1; possible D gene TRBD1, 6 bases. V was trimmed by 2 bases and J by 9 bases, leaving 17 bases between them. CDR1 SGHRS and CDR2 YFSETQ come from the germline V gene. CDR3 size: 14 residues. This CDR3 is CASSFRQDWEQAFF. The CDR3 nucleotides read TGCGCCAGCAGCTTTCGACAGGACTGGGAACAAGCTTTCTTT.

This chain connects TRBV10-3 to TRBJ2-1; possibly TRBD1 for D (5 bases). Germline V gives CDR1 ENHRY, CDR2 SYGVKD. V was cut by 3 bases and J by 6 bases, with 12 bases left in between. CDR3 length: 14 residues. CDR3 nucleotide sequence: TGTGCCATCAGTGATGAACAGGCGTCCAATGAGCAGTTCTTC. Translating it yields CAISDEQASNEQFF.

This chain links TRBV7-3 with TRBJ2-2; the D call may be TRBD1 or TRBD2 (5 bases each). V was cut by 1 base and J by 6 bases, with 12 bases left in between. Germline V gives CDR1 SGHTA, CDR2 FQGTGA. The CDR3 contains 15 residues. CDR3 sequence: CASSLNGGGSGELFF. DNA for the CDR3: TGTGCCAGCAGCTTAAATGGGGGTGGGTCCGGGGAGCTGTTTTTT.

This sequence joins TRBV11-3 and TRBJ1-1; 8 nucleotides agree with TRBD1. CDR3 size: 14 residues. Germline V gene data show CDR1 as SGHNT and CDR2 as YENEEA. Losses at the gene ends were 4 bases for V and 3 bases for J; bases not matched to a gene: 4. The CDR3 protein is CASSSVTGDTEAFF. The CDR3 DNA reads as TGTGCCAGCAGCTCGGTGACAGGGGACACTGAAGCTTTCTTT.

V and J are TRBV7-3 and TRBJ2-2, with TRBD2 matching over 9 bases. This CDR3 has 15 residues. V was pared by 5 bases and J by 2 bases, with 3 bases of the junction left unmatched. CDR1 is SGHTA and CDR2 is FQGTGA in the germline V gene. In DNA form, the CDR3 reads TGTGCCAGCAGCATTAGCGGGAGAAACACCGGGGAGCTGTTTTTT. It yields the protein CASSISGRNTGELFF.

This chain links TRBV4-1 with TRBJ2-7; 9 bases agree with TRBD1. Germline values: CDR1 MGHRA, CDR2 YSYEKL. With V trimmed by 4 bases and J by 5 bases, 12 bases remained unmatched. The CDR3 has 16 amino acids. The CDR3 DNA follows: TGCGCCAGCAGCCCTTACCGGACAGGGGAGCGGCACGAGCAGTACTTC. This codes for CASSPYRTGERHEQYF.

The CDR3, as DNA: TGTGCCATCACCCGGGACGGCTATGGCTACACCTTC. This codes for CAITRDGYGYTF. V and J are TRBV10-3 and TRBJ1-2, with D tentatively TRBD1 (5 bases). Germline V gene sequence: CDR1 ENHRY, CDR2 SYGVKD. V was shortened by 7 bases and J by 4 bases, with 10 bases between the two germline ends. This CDR3 comprises 12 residues.

The chain recombines TRBV4-2 with TRBJ2-7; TRBD2 aligns across 7 bases. The germline V gene has CDR1 LGHNA and CDR2 YNFKEQ. V lost 4 bases to trimming and J lost 5 bases; unmatched junction nucleotides: 11. This CDR3 comprises 15 residues. The CDR3 DNA reads as TGTGCCAGCAGCCCTCCAGATGCGGGAGCCCACGAGCAGTACTTC. Its translation: CASSPPDAGAHEQYF.

The chain joins TRBV27 to TRBJ2-1, with D perhaps TRBD2 (6 bases). V lost 5 bases to trimming and J lost 4 bases, with 15 bases between them. The CDR3 is 15 amino acids. The V gene's germline CDR1 is MNHEY and CDR2 SMNVEV (reference sequence). The CDR3 here is CASSLVGGIYNEQFF. The DNA for the CDR3 is TGTGCCAGCAGTCTAGTTGGCGGGATATACAATGAGCAGTTCTTC.

V gene TRBV9 combines with J gene TRBJ2-1, with a tentative D call TRBD1 (6 bases). Trimming removed 3 bases from V and 5 bases from J, with 15 bases in between. The CDR3 consists of 15 residues. Germline CDR1 SGDLS, CDR2 YYNGEE. The CDR3 region has the DNA TGTGCCAGCAGCGAATCGGCGACAGGTAACAATGAGCAGTTCTTC. Its translation is CASSESATGNNEQFF. Combining the CDR3 with reference TRBV9 and TRBJ2-1 gives the whole variable domain DSGVTQTPKHLITATGQRVTLRCSPRSGDLSVYWYQQSLDQGLQFLIQYYNGEERAKGNILERFSAQQFPDLHSELNLSSLELGDSALYFCASSESATGNNEQFFGPGTRLTVL.

This chain links TRBV18 with TRBJ2-7; D may be TRBD1 (6 bases). Germline CDR1 is KGHSH and CDR2 is LQKENI. This CDR3 contains 12 residues. V was clipped by 4 bases and J by 3 bases, with 7 bases between them. In DNA form, the CDR3 reads TGTGCCAGCTCACTGGACAGCTACGAGCAGTACTTC. Amino acids: CASSLDSYEQYF.

This clone showed up just once. The rearrangement joins TRBV9 to TRBJ2-5, with D possibly TRBD1 on 6 matching bases. Germline V gene lookup returns CDR1 SGDLS and CDR2 YYNGEE. V shed 0 bases and J shed 4 bases, with 19 bases lying between them. This CDR3 spans 17 amino acids. The CDR3 DNA is TGTGCCAGCAGCGTAGGGGTGGGGGCGAGTCTGTTAGAGACCCAGTACTTC. This sequence encodes CASSVGVGASLLETQYF. Full variable domain (remainder filled in from reference TRBV9 and TRBJ2-5): DSGVTQTPKHLITATGQRVTLRCSPRSGDLSVYWYQQSLDQGLQFLIQYYNGEERAKGNILERFSAQQFPDLHSELNLSSLELGDSALYFCASSVGVGASLLETQYFGPGTRLLVL.

The chain carries TRBV6-1 and TRBJ1-1; TRBD1 matches at 9 bases. This CDR3 is 12 amino acids long. Looked up from germline, CDR1 is MNHNS and CDR2 is SASEGT. Trimming at V came to 8 bases and at J to 5 bases, leaving 3 bases not matched to a gene. CDR3 loop: CASLQGATEAFF. Written as DNA, the CDR3 is TGTGCCAGCTTACAGGGGGCTACTGAAGCTTTCTTT.

The chain joins TRBV11-2 to TRBJ1-2, with D possibly TRBD1 on 5 matching bases. Trimming stripped 0 bases from V and 8 bases from J, with 10 bases between. The CDR3 totals 13 residues. The germline V gene has CDR1 SGHAT and CDR2 FQNNGV. This CDR3 is CASSLDPGTGYTF. The CDR3 nucleotides read TGTGCCAGCAGCTTAGATCCGGGGACGGGCTACACCTTC.

V gene TRBV19 combines with J gene TRBJ2-7, with TRBD1 as a possible D gene (5 bases). The CDR3 length is 14 residues. Germline V gives CDR1 LNHDA, CDR2 SQIVND (reference sequence). V dropped 0 bases and J dropped 3 bases, with 9 bases sitting between them. CDR3 in DNA: TGTGCCAGTAGTATAGAAGACAGATACTACGAGCAGTACTTC. Its protein product is CASSIEDRYYEQYF. The full variable domain, completed using reference TRBV19 and TRBJ2-7, is DGGITQSPKYLFRKEGQNVTLSCEQNLNHDAMYWYRQDPGQGLRLIYYSQIVNDFQKGDIAEGYSVSREKKESFPLTVTSAQKNPTAFYLCASSIEDRYYEQYFGPGTRLTVT.

The chain links TRBV5-4 to TRBJ1-4; D unresolved. The germline V and J ends were trimmed by 2 bases and 0 bases, with 11 bases remaining between them. CDR1 and CDR2 from the germline V gene are SGHNT and YYREEE (reference sequence). The CDR3 is 16 amino acids. CDR3 bases: TGTGCCAGCAGCTTAGGAAAGGGCCCAACTAATGAAAAACTGTTTTTT. Residues: CASSLGKGPTNEKLFF. The full variable domain, its missing parts supplied by reference TRBV5-4 and TRBJ1-4, is ETGVTQSPTHLIKTRGQQVTLRCSSQSGHNTVSWYQQALGQGPQFIFQYYREEENGRGNFPPRFSGLQFPNYSSELNVNALELDDSALYLCASSLGKGPTNEKLFFGSGTQLSVL.

CDR3 region: CASSPPSRRETQYF. The CDR3 bases are TGTGCCAGCTCACCACCTTCCCGGCGGGAGACCCAGTACTTC. The V call is TRBV18, the J call TRBJ2-5; no reliable D call. The CDR3 covers 14 residues. Trimming took 0 bases from V and 5 from J, leaving 10 bases between them. Germline lookup yields CDR1 KGHSH and CDR2 LQKENI.